The clone carrying this TCR beta chain is a singleton in its sample. Trimming took off 3 bases at V and 6 bases at J, with 18 bases between the two ends. Germline assignment: CDR1 SGHAT and CDR2 FQNNGV. The CDR3 sequence is 15 residues long. This table comes from immunoSEQ multiplex PCR, and its TCRdb copy is limited to in-frame clones, with some not included. The repertoire has around 180,000 clones, more than 65% of them found once; the top ten carry over 9.5%. The sample originates from a study of blood T cell repertoires in COVID-19. About the study: COVID-19 samples, acute and convalescent, were from the United States, Italy and Spain.

This sequence joins TRBV11-2 and TRBJ2-7; no clear D. This receptor was obtained from an elderly woman with active or convalescent COVID-19. The sample comprised peripheral blood. The CDR3 coding sequence is TGTGCCAGCAGCTTGGTGGGCGTAGGCTTTGGCGAGCAGTACTTC. This sequence encodes CASSLVGVGFGEQYF.